Detailed here is one T cell receptor beta chain. Its antigen remains unknown. This sample is part of a study of early T cells in non-severe SARS-CoV-2 infection. In the study overall: Sequencing of unsorted whole blood was done on bulk RNA, leaving chains unpaired.

Germline loops: CDR1 MNHEY, CDR2 SVGEGT. The CDR3 runs 14 residues. Germline trimming cut 6 bases from V and 3 bases from J; bases unmatched to any gene: 6. Attached unique molecular identifiers marked individual cDNA molecules. TCRdb re-called the 5' RACE reads with MiXCR, one entry per CDR3 protein. The data contain roughly 75,000 distinct CDR3 sequences, roughly 9.6% of them singletons. General observations from the study: Clonotype matching in VDJdb favored anti-spike CD8 responses and did not capture private and CD4 specificities.

The genes are TRBV6-2 or TRBV6-3 and TRBJ1-2; 8 nucleotides align to TRBD1. The source is an adult who was a healthcare worker with PCR-confirmed SARS-CoV-2 infection or an uninfected control (not recorded which). Sequencing was carried out using whole blood. The CDR3 loop is CASSRETGDYGYTF. CDR3 coding DNA: TGTGCCAGCAGCCGAGAGACAGGGGACTATGGCTACACCTTC.